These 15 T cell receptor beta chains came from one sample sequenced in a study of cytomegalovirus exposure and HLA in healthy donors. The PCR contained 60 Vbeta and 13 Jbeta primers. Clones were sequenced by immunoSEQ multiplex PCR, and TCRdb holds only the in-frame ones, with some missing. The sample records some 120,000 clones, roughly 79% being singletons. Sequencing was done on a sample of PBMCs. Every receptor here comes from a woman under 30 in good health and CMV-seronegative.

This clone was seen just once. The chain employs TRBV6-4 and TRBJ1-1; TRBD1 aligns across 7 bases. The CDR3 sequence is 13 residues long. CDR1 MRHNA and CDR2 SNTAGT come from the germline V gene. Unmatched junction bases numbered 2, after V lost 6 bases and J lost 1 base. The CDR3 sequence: CASRRTGNTEAFF. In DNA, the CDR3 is TGTGCCAGCAGGCGGACAGGGAACACTGAAGCTTTCTTT.

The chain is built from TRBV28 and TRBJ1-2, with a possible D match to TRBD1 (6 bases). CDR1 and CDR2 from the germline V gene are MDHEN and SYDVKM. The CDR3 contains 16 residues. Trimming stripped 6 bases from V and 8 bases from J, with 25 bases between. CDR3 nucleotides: TGTGCCAGCAGCCTTTTACAGGGTGGCATTAATGTCGGCTACACCTTC. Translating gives CASSLLQGGINVGYTF.

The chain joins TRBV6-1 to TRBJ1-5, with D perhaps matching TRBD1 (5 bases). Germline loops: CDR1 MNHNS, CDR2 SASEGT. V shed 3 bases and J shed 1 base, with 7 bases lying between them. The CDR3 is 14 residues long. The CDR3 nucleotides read TGTGCCAGCAGTGACAGGGTCAGCAATCAGCCCCAGCATTTT. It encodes CASSDRVSNQPQHF.

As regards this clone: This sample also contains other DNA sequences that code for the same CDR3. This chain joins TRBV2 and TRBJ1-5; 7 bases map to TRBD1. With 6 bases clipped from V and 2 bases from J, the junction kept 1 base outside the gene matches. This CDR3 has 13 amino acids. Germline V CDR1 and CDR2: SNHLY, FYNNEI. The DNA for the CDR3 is TGTGCCAGCAGCGGACAGGGCAATCAGCCCCAGCATTTT. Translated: CASSGQGNQPQHF.

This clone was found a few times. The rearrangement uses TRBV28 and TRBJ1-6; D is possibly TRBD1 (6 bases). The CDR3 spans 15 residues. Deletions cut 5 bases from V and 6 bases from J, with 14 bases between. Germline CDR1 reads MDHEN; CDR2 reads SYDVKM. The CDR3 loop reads CASSPGGAGNSPLHF. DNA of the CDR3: TGTGCCAGCAGTCCTGGGGGGGCCGGTAATTCACCCCTCCACTTT.

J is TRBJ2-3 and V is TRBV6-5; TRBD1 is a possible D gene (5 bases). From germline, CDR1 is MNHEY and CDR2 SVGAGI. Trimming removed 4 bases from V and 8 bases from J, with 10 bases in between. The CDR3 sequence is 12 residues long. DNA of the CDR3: TGTGCCAGCAGTTCGGACACGTCTACGCAGTATTTT. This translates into CASSSDTSTQYF.

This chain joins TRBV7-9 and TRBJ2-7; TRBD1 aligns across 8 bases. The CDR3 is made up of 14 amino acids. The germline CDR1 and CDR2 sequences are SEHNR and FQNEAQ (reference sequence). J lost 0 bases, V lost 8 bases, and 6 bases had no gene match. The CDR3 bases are TGTGCCAGCCGAAGGGGACAGGCCTCCTACGAGCAGTACTTC. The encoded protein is CASRRGQASYEQYF. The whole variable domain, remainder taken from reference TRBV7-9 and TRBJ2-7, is DTGVSQNPRHKITKRGQNVTFRCDPISEHNRLYWYRQTLGQGPEFLTYFQNEAQLEKSRLLSDRFSAERPKGSFSTLEIQRTEQGDSAMYLCASRRGQASYEQYFGPGTRLTVT.

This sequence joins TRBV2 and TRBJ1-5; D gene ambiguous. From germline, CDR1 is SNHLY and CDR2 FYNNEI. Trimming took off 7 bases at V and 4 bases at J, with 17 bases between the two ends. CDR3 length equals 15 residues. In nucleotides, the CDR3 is TGTGCCAGCACCCTTTGGAGGATGAGGAATCAGCCCCAGCATTTT. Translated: CASTLWRMRNQPQHF.

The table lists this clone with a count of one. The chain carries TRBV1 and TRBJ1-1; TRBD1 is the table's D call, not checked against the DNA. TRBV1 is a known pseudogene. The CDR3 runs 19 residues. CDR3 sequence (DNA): TGCACCAGCAGCCCCGCCGGACAGGTGGGGACCGGGGGCGACACTGAAGCTTTCTTT. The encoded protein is CTSSPAGQVGTGGDTEAFF.

CDR3 in amino acids: CASSYRLGLLAEAFF. The CDR3 bases are TGTGCCAGCAGTTACCGATTGGGACTGCTAGCTGAAGCTTTCTTT. The chain is built from TRBV6-5 and TRBJ1-1; tentative D call: TRBD1 (5 bases). Germline V CDR1 and CDR2: MNHEY, SVGAGI. The CDR3 extends over 15 amino acids. V shed 2 bases and J shed 6 bases, with 16 bases lying between them.

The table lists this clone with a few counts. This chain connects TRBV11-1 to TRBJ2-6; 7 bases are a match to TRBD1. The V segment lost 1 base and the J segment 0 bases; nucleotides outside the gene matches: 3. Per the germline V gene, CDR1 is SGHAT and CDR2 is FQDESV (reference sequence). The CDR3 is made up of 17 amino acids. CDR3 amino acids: CASSLGDSVSGANVLTF. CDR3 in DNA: TGTGCCAGCAGCTTAGGGGACAGTGTCTCTGGGGCCAACGTCCTGACTTTC.

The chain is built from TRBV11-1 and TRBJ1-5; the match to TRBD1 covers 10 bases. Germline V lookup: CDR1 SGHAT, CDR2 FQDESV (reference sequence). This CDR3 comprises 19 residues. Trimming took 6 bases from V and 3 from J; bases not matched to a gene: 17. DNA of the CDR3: TGTGCCAGCAGTCGTAGTTTGCGGACAGGGGGGGAGAACAATCAGCCCCAGCATTTT. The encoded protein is CASSRSLRTGGENNQPQHF.

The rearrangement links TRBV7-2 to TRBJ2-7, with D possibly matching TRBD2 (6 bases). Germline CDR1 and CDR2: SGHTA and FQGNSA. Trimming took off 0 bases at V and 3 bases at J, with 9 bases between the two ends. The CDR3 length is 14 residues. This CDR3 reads CASSLAAGLYEQYF. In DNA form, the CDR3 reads TGTGCCAGCAGCTTAGCAGCGGGCCTCTACGAGCAGTACTTC.

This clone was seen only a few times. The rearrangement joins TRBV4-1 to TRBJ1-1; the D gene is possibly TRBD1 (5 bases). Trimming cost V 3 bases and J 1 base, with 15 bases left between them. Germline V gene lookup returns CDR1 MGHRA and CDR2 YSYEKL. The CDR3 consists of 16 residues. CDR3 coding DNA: TGCGCCAGCAGCCACCCTATCCAGGGTTCGAACACTGAAGCTTTCTTT. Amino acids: CASSHPIQGSNTEAFF.

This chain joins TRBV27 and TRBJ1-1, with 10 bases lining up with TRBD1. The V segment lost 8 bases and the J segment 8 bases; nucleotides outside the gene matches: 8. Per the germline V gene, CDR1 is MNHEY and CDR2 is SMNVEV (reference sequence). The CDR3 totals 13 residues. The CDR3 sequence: CASQPGQGLEAFF. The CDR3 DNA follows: TGTGCCAGCCAACCGGGACAGGGGTTAGAAGCTTTCTTT.